The entry below gives a single T cell receptor beta chain sequence along with its context. Its antigen is undetermined. The record originates from a study of siplizumab effects on memory and regulatory T cells. Whole-study findings and limits: The study found that siplizumab significantly reduced alloreactive sequences traceable to unstimulated CD4+ memory cells. The study found that mappable alloreactive CD4+ clones averaged 68.8% Treg-derived with siplizumab and around 25% in controls. Naive T cells looked more diverse than memory cells, and they looked like major contributors to the alloresponse.

The CDR3 consists of 13 residues. Germline V lookup: CDR1 SNHLY, CDR2 FYNNEI. Trimming took off 6 bases at V and 3 bases at J, with 12 bases between the two ends. Using immunoSEQ multiplex PCR, the repertoire was profiled, and TCRdb retains in-frame clones only, with some absent. Of 90,000 to 120,000 clones in the sample, roughly 94% were seen once. Sequencing was carried out using Tregs sorted from blood. The gene calls are TRBV2 and TRBJ2-7, with D unclear. This TCR derives from a human donor in good health. In DNA, the CDR3 is TGTGCCAGCAGCACATCGCGCGGCTACGAGCAGTACTTC. It is translated as CASSTSRGYEQYF.